This T cell receptor beta chain came from a study of blood T cell repertoires in COVID-19. On the study more broadly: Whether acute or convalescent, the COVID-19 samples came from the United States, Italy and Spain.

The CDR3 extends over 11 amino acids. V was clipped by 3 bases and J by 3 bases, with 3 bases between them. This table comes from immunoSEQ multiplex PCR, and its TCRdb copy is limited to in-frame clones, with some not included. The sample records roughly 370,000 clones, roughly 89% being singletons. Those who participated ranged in age from roughly 18 to 95 years and resided in about 24 US areas. Cohort 3 donors were reported recovered after two negative PCRs, clearance, or symptom resolution. The material sequenced was PBMCs or T cells enriched from blood (not recorded which). The receptor's source is a woman between 45 and 60 years old who had recovered from COVID-19. The chain employs TRBV12-3 or TRBV12-4 and TRBJ2-7; no definite D call. As DNA, the CDR3 is TGTGCCAGCAGTTTCGGCTACGAGCAGTACTTC. Amino acid sequence: CASSFGYEQYF.